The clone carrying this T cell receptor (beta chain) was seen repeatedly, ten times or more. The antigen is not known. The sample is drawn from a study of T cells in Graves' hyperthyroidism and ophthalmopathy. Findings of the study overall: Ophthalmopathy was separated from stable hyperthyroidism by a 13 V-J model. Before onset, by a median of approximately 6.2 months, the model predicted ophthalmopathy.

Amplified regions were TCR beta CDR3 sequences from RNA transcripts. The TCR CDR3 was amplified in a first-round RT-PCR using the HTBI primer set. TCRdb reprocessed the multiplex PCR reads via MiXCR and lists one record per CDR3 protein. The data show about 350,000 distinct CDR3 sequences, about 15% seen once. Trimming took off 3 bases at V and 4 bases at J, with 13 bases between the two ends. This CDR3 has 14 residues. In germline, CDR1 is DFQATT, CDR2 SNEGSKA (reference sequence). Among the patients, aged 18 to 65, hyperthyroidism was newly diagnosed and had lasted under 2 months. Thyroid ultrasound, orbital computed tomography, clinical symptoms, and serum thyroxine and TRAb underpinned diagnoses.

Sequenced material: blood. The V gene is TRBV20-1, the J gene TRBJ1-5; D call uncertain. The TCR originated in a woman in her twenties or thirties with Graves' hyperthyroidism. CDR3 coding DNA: TGCAGTGCTAGGGGAGGGATTGGTAATCAGCCCCAGCATTTT. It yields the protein CSARGGIGNQPQHF.